This T cell receptor (beta chain) was sequenced during a study of blood T cell repertoires in COVID-19. Study overall: The United States, Italy and Spain were the sources of the acute and convalescent COVID-19 samples. T cells, B-cell-depleted T cells, or PBMCs supplied cDNA or gDNA.

Original handling: Cell counts per sample came from amplifying reference gene primers. The method was immunoSEQ multiplex PCR; TCRdb's version includes in-frame clones alone and lacks a portion of them. V and J calls and clone size follow that table, whereas D and trimming were derived from the DNA. The table records around 50,000 clones, over 80% of them present only once. With 2 bases removed from V and 4 bases from J, the gap between germline ends came to 12 bases. CDR1 is SGHAT and CDR2 is FQNNGV in the germline V gene. This CDR3 comprises 14 residues. The receptor's source is a woman aged 55-70 years with acute or convalescent COVID-19. V gene TRBV11-2 combines with J gene TRBJ2-7, with D possibly being TRBD2 (7 bases). Specimen: peripheral blood. The CDR3 protein is CASSLRGGAYEQYF. As DNA, the CDR3 is TGTGCCAGCAGCTTAAGAGGGGGGGCTTACGAGCAGTACTTC.